These 8 T cell receptor beta chains came from one sample sequenced in a study of blood T cell repertoires in COVID-19. Here immunoSEQ multiplex PCR was the method, and the copy in TCRdb shows in-frame clones only, minus some. The sample lists 240,000 or so clones, 75% to 90% occurring once. Sequenced sample: PBMCs or T cells enriched from blood (not recorded which). The receptors originated from a woman aged 40 to 50 with acute COVID-19.

This chain joins TRBV7-9 and TRBJ1-3; D not certain. This CDR3 spans 12 amino acids. V dropped 6 bases and J dropped 2 bases, with 5 bases sitting between them. Germline loops: CDR1 SEHNR, CDR2 FQNEAQ (reference sequence). CDR3: CASSYTGNTIYF. CDR3 nucleotides: TGTGCCAGCAGTTACACTGGAAACACCATATATTTT.

J is TRBJ2-1 and V is TRBV11-3; D remains unclear. Germline V gene data show CDR1 as SGHNT and CDR2 as YENEEA. This CDR3 is 12 amino acids long. V was trimmed by 2 bases and J by 7 bases, leaving 6 bases between them. CDR3 nucleotide sequence: TGTGCCAGCAGCTTAAGTAGTAATGAGCAGTTCTTC. This sequence encodes CASSLSSNEQFF.

This rearrangement joins TRBV2 to TRBJ2-3, with 14 bases lining up with TRBD2. The V segment lost 6 bases and the J segment 2 bases; nucleotides outside the gene matches: 4. This CDR3 is 16 amino acids long. Germline V gene data show CDR1 as SNHLY and CDR2 as FYNNEI. The CDR3 region has the DNA TGTGCCAGCAGACCGACTAGCGGGAGGGCCACAGATACGCAGTATTTT. Its translation: CASRPTSGRATDTQYF.

This clone has a handful of counts. The chain links TRBV6-5 to TRBJ2-7, with D possibly matching TRBD2 (5 bases). The CDR3 is 14 amino acids. The germline gives CDR1 MNHEY, CDR2 SVGAGI. The V end was cut by 6 bases, the J end by 0 bases, with 12 bases between. CDR3 residues: CASRVSGTSYEQYF. In nucleotides, the CDR3 is TGTGCCAGCAGGGTGAGCGGCACCTCCTACGAGCAGTACTTC.

There are a few counts of this clone. The rearrangement links TRBV6-1 to TRBJ1-5; D is possibly TRBD1 (5 bases). CDR1 and CDR2 from the germline V gene are MNHNS and SASEGT. This CDR3 has 12 amino acids. The ends were cut back, 0 bases at V and 9 bases at J, with 6 bases in the middle. The CDR3 here is CASSEAGGPQHF. In DNA form, the CDR3 reads TGTGCCAGCAGTGAAGCGGGGGGGCCCCAGCATTTT.

This chain links TRBV12-5 with TRBJ2-2; 10 nucleotides align to TRBD1. With 0 bases clipped from V and 7 bases from J, the junction kept 8 bases outside the gene matches. CDR3 length equals 17 residues. Germline V gene lookup returns CDR1 LGHNT and CDR2 FRNRAP. The CDR3 is CASGLVLGQGGDGELFF. CDR3 sequence (DNA): TGTGCTAGTGGTTTGGTACTTGGACAGGGGGGAGACGGGGAGCTGTTTTTT.

The chain employs TRBV7-3 and TRBJ1-6; a weak D match, TRBD1 (5 bases). Trimming left V 2 bases short and J 7 bases short, with 6 bases between. This CDR3 is built from 13 residues. The germline V gene has CDR1 SGHTA and CDR2 FQGTGA. This CDR3 is CASSLQGNSPLHF. DNA of the CDR3: TGTGCCAGCAGCTTACAGGGCAATTCACCCCTCCACTTT.

The gene calls are TRBV11-3 and TRBJ2-7; the D is unclear. V shed 5 bases and J shed 1 base, with 12 bases lying between them. The CDR3 contains 14 residues. Germline V CDR1 and CDR2: SGHNT, YENEEA. CDR3 sequence reads: CASSPHQASYEQYF. The CDR3 DNA sequence: TGTGCCAGCAGCCCCCATCAGGCATCCTACGAGCAGTACTTC.